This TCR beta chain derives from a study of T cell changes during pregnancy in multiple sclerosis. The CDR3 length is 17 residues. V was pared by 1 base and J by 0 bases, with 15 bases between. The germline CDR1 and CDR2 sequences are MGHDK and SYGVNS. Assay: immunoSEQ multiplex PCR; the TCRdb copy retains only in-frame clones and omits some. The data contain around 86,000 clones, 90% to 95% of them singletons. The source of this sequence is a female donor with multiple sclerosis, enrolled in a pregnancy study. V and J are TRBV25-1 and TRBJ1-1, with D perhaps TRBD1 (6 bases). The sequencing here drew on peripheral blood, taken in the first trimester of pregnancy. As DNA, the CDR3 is TGTGCCAGCAGTGAATCCAGGGGCGCTTGGGTGAACACTGAAGCTTTCTTT. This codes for CASSESRGAWVNTEAFF.